Listed below are T cell receptor beta chains from one sample, sequenced in a study of blood T cell repertoires in COVID-19. Assay used: immunoSEQ multiplex PCR; TCRdb lists only in-frame clones, some missing. Among some 250,000 clones listed, about 90% were seen once. The sample was peripheral blood. These receptors all come from a woman aged 25 to 45 who had recovered from COVID-19. CDR3s include the opening cysteine and the closing phenylalanine or tryptophan. The order of the fields is CDR3 length, V gene, CDR3 protein.

13 | TRBV2 | CASSGLTDYEQYF
15 | TRBV7-2 | CASSFEHTGDQPQHF
16 | TRBV6-6 | CASSRTSGGAEETQYF
14 | TRBV5-6 | CASSLVRGSYEQYF
18 | TRBV7-2 | CASSLASGGARGNGELFF
16 | TRBV18 | CASSGGQATPKNIQYF
16 | TRBV7-6 | CASSKEAGLGAGELFF
17 | TRBV27 | CASSLLGAGSSTDTQYF
13 | TRBV7-3 | CASSINRGNEQFF
14 | TRBV19 | CASRGRGENQPQHF
14 | TRBV19 | CASSEGRENTEAFF
13 | TRBV18 | CASSPLQSYGYTF
13 | TRBV6-5 | CGTKTWTNEKLFF
12 | TRBV5-1 | CASSPGQHGYTF
16 | TRBV4-2 | CASSHGTSGGAGELFF
17 | TRBV5-1 | CASSFTSGGVGTGELFF
14 | TRBV7-9 | CASSPEGREETQYF
13 | TRBV4-1 | CASSHTGGTEAFF
17 | TRBV5-4 | CASSQEGGRRFAGELFF
13 | TRBV29-1 | CSVRTGDYNEQFF
15 | TRBV6-1 | CASSEAPESNTEAFF
14 | TRBV2 | CASSGGGLEDTQYF
17 | TRBV6-2/TRBV6-3 | CASSYSDALAGDLEQFF
16 | TRBV2 | CASLRGGYQNTGELFF
14 | TRBV18 | CASSPRQGKDEQYF
17 | TRBV7-6 | CASRHLPGLAEQETQYF
14 | TRBV5-1 | CASSLGLAGVPSNF
15 | TRBV7-6 | CASSLSGNVGNTIYF
15 | TRBV18 | CASSQGASSGNTIYF
17 | TRBV9 | CASSVDDNQGISYEQFF
12 | TRBV28 | CASSLSAYEQYF
17 | TRBV3-1/TRBV3-2 | CASSQDLAGGGSYEQYF
16 | TRBV4-2 | CASSQLGSGGNQPQHF
16 | TRBV11-1 | CASSLGGFASTDTQYF
16 | TRBV18 | CASSPRTGMDYYEQYF
14 | TRBV29-1 | CSGGQGANGYGYTF
13 | TRBV30 | CAWRGDSNTEAFF
15 | TRBV15 | CATSRAGQGISGYTF
12 | TRBV27 | CASSSDRVEQYF
12 | TRBV12-3/TRBV12-4 | CASSQGAGELFF
15 | TRBV19 | CASSMSQGAADTQYF
14 | TRBV27 | CASSYPGQAYEQYF
16 | TRBV7-2 | CASSLGRAGGRETQYF
17 | TRBV5-6 | CASSLVQGPLVNGELFF
17 | TRBV27 | CASSSGTGLDSNQPQHF
14 | TRBV6-5 | CASRIQGTRTEAFF
17 | TRBV30 | CAWSLIRLAGGTDTQYF
14 | TRBV2 | CASHPDRGTYEQYF
17 | TRBV6-2/TRBV6-3 | CASSYSSYRDNNQPQHF
13 | TRBV12-3/TRBV12-4 | CASSLQDFYGYTF
15 | TRBV6-5 | CASSWGGVSWYEQYF
14 | TRBV11-2 | CASSLGQGAYGYTF
17 | TRBV6-8 | CASSYEQGLGNNHEQYF